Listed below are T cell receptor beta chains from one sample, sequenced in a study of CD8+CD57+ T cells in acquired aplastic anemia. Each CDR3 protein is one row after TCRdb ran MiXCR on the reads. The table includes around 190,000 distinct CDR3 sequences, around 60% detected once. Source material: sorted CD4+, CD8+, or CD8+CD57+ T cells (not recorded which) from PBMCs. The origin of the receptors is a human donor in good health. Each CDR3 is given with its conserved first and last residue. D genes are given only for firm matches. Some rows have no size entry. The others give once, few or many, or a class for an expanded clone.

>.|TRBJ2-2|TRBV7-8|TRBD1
TGTGCCAGCAGCGGACCGGACAGGGGGAACACCGGGGAGCTGTTTTTT
CASSGPDRGNTGELFF
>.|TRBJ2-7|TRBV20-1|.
TGCAGTGCTAGGCTCCCCTACGAGCAGTACTTC
CSARLPYEQYF
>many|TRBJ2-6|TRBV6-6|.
TGTGCCAGCAGTTACGAGGGGGCTGGGGCCAACGTCCTGACTTTC
CASSYEGAGANVLTF
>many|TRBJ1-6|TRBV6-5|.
TGTGCCAGCAGTTACAGGGATTATTCACCCCTCCACTTT
CASSYRDYSPLHF
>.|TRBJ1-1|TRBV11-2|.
TGTGCCAGCAGCTTACGAGCTCCCAGGGGCCTTGACACCGAAGCTTTCTTT
CASSLRAPRGLDTEAFF
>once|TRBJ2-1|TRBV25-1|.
TGTGCCAGCAGTGAATACAGTAGCAGGAATGAGCAGTTCTTC
CASSEYSSRNEQFF
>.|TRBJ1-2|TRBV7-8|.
TGTGCCAGCAGCCCAGAGGGGGAGATGGGTGGCTACACCTTC
CASSPEGEMGGYTF
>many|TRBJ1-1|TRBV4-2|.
TGTGCCAGCAGCCAAGATTATGGGACACTCATGAACACTGAAGCTTTCTTT
CASSQDYGTLMNTEAFF
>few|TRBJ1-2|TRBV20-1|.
TGCAGTGCGAGGCAGGGGAGCACGTATACCTTC
CSARQGSTYTF
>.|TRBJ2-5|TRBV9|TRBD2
TGTGCCAGCTCACCACGAACTAGCGCCCAAGAGACCCAGTACTTC
CASSPRTSAQETQYF
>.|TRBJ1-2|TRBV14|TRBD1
TGTGCCAGCAGCCCCCAGGGGGGTCGACGGGGCTATGGCTACACCTTC
CASSPQGGRRGYGYTF
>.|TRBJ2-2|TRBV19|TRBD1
TGTGCCAGTAGGAGGAGGGACAGGGGAGTCCGGAACACCGGGGAGCTGTTTTTT
CASRRRDRGVRNTGELFF
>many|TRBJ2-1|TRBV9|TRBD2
TGTGCCAGCAGCGTAGAACTAGCGGGAGACAATGAGCAGTTCTTC
CASSVELAGDNEQFF
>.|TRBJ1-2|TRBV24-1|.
TGTGCCACTCAGGGGACGGACTATGGCTACACCTTC
CATQGTDYGYTF
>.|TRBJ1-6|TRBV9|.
TGTGCCAGCAGGGGCGCGGGGGGGAGCGGGAATTCACCCCTCCACTTT
CASRGAGGSGNSPLHF
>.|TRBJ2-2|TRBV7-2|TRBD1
TGTGCCAGCAGCTTCGGGACAGGATTCACCGGGGAACTGTTTTTT
CASSFGTGFTGELFF
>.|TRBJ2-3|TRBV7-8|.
TGTGCCAGCAGCCTTCTAGGTGATGGAGATACGCAGTATTTT
CASSLLGDGDTQYF
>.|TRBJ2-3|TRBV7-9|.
TGTGCCAGCAGCGTCCTAGGGGGGGGCACAGATACGCAGTATTTT
CASSVLGGGTDTQYF
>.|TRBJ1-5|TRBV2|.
TGTGACCTATCGGCGGGGGTTAGCAATCAGCCCCAGCATTTT
CDLSAGVSNQPQHF
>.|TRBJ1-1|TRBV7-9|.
TGTGCCAGCAGCCTCCAGTTGGGGGCTGAAGCTTTCTTT
CASSLQLGAEAFF
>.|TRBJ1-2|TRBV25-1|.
TGTGCCAGCAGGAACGAGGGGGGGGCAGCTGGCTACACCTTC
CASRNEGGAAGYTF
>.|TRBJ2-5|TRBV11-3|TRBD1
TGTGCCAGCAGCTCTCGACAGGGAGAGGTAGAGACCCAGTACTTC
CASSSRQGEVETQYF
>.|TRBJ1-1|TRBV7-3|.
TGTGCCAGCAGTTTCCGGGACGGTGAAGCTTTCTTT
CASSFRDGEAFF
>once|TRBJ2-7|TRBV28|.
TGTGCCAGCAGGCTCGGGATAGCGGCCTACGAGCAGTACTTC
CASRLGIAAYEQYF
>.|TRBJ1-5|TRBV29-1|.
TGCAGCGTTGACCCACGTGACAGCTATAGCAATCAGCCCCAGCATTTT
CSVDPRDSYSNQPQHF
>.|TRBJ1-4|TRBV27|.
TGTGCCAGCAAACCGGGAACAACTAATGAAAAACTGTTTTTT
CASKPGTTNEKLFF
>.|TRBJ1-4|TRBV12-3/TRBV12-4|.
TGTGCCAGCGGGGTACAGGGCCCTAATGAAAAACTGTTTTTT
CASGVQGPNEKLFF
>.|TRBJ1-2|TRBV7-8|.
TGTGCCAGCAGCCAGACACCGGCGGGCTATGGCTACACCTTC
CASSQTPAGYGYTF
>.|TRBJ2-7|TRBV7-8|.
TGTGCCAGCAGCGGAACACAGGGTCAGTTCTACGAGCAGTACTTC
CASSGTQGQFYEQYF
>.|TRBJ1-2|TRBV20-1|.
TGCAGTGCCCTCTACCTAGGAGACTATGGCTACACCTTC
CSALYLGDYGYTF